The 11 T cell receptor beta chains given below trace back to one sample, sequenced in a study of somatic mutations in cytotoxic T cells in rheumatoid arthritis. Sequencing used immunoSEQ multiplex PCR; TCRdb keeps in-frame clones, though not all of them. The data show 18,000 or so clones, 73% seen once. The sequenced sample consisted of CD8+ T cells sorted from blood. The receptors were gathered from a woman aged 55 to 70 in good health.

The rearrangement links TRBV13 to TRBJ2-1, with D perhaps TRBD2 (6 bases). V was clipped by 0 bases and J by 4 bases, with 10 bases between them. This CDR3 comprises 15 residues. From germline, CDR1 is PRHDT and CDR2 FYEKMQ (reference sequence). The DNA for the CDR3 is TGTGCCAGCAGCTTAGGTAGCGGAGAATACAATGAGCAGTTCTTC. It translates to CASSLGSGEYNEQFF.

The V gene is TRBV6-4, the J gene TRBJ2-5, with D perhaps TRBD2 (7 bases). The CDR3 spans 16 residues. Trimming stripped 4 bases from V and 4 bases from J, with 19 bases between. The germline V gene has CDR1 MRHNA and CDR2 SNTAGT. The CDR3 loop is CASSASSGGGRETQYF. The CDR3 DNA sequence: TGTGCCAGCAGTGCTTCCTCTGGGGGGGGCCGAGAGACCCAGTACTTC.

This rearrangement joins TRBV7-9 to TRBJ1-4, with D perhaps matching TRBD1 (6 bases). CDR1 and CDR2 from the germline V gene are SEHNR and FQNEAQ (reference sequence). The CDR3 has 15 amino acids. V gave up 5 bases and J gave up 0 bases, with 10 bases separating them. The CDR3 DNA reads TGTGCCAGCAGCCCACGGACAGCAACTAATGAAAAACTGTTTTTT. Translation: CASSPRTATNEKLFF.

In DNA, the CDR3 is TGTGCCTGGAGTGTAGGTAGCGGGAGGGCCGATGAGCAGTTCTTC. This translates into CAWSVGSGRADEQFF. This chain links TRBV30 with TRBJ2-1; 11 nucleotides agree with TRBD2. Trimming took 0 bases from V and 8 from J; bases not matched to a gene: 6. The germline V gene has CDR1 GTSNPN and CDR2 SVGIG (reference sequence). The CDR3 runs to 15 residues.

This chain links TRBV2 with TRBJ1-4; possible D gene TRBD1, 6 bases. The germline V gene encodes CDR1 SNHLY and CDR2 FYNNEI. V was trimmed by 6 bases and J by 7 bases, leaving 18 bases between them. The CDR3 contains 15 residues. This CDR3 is CASRGAGAVGEKLFF. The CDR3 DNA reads TGTGCCAGCAGGGGGGCAGGGGCAGTCGGTGAAAAACTGTTTTTT.

The CDR3 protein is CASSPGTAGLMAFF. As DNA, the CDR3 is TGTGCCAGCAGCCCAGGGACAGCCGGTCTTATGGCTTTCTTT. This chain joins TRBV13 and TRBJ1-1, with 7 bases matching TRBD1. CDR1 PRHDT and CDR2 FYEKMQ come from the germline V gene (reference sequence). The CDR3 is 14 residues long. The V and J ends lost 5 bases and 11 bases, in that order; junction bases with no gene match: 14.

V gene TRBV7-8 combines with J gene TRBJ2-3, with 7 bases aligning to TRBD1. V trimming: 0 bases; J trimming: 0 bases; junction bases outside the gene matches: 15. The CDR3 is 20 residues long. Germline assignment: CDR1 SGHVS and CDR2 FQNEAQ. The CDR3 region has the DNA TGTGCCAGCAGCTTAGCGAAGGGGGCGTCTACTAGATCTAGCACAGATACGCAGTATTTT. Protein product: CASSLAKGASTRSSTDTQYF.

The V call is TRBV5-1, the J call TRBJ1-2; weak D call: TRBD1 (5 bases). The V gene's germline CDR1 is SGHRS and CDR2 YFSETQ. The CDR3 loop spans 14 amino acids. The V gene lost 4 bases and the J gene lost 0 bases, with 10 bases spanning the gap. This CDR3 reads CASSPAGPNYGYTF. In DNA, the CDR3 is TGCGCCAGCAGCCCGGCAGGGCCTAACTATGGCTACACCTTC.

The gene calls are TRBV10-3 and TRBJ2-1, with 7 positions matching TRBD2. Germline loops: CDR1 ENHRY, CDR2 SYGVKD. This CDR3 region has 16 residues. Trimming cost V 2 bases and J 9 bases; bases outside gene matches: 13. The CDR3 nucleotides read TGTGCCATCAGTGAGGCAGAGCGGGACCCGGGAAGTGAGCAGTTCTTC. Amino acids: CAISEAERDPGSEQFF.

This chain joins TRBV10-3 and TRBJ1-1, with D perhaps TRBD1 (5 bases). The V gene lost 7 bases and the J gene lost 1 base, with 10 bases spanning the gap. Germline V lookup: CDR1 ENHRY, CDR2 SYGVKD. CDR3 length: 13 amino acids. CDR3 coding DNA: TGTGCCATCACGGGGGACGGGAACACTGAAGCTTTCTTT. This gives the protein CAITGDGNTEAFF.

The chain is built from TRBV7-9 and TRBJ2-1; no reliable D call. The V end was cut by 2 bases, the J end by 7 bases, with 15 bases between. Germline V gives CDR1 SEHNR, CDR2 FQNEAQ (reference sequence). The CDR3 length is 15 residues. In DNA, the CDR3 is TGTGCCAGCAGCTTATCAGAAGCAAGTAGAAATGAGCAGTTCTTC. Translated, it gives CASSLSEASRNEQFF.